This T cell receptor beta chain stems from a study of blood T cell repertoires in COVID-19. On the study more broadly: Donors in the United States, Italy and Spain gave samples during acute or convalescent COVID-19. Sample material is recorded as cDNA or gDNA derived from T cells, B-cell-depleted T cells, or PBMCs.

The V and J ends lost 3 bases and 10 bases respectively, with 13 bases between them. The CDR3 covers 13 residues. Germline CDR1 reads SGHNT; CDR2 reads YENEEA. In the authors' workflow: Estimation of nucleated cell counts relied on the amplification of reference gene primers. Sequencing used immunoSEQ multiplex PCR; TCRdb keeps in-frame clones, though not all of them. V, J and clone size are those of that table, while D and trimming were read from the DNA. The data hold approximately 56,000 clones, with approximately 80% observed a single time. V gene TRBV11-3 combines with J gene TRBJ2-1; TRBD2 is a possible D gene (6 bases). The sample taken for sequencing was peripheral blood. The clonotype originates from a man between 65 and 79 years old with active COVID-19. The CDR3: CASSLGLEAEQFF. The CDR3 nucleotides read TGTGCCAGCAGCTTGGGACTTGAGGCGGAGCAGTTCTTC.